This T cell receptor beta chain was obtained from a study of cytomegalovirus exposure and HLA in healthy donors. Study context: The roughly 110 validation repertoires matched the roughly 630 first-cohort repertoires in platform, a later analysis reported.

The protocol was immunoSEQ multiplex PCR, while the TCRdb copy is restricted to in-frame clones and leaves out a portion. The sample comprises under 250,000 clones, roughly 87% of which are singletons, and 9.5% to 15% rests with the top ten. The CDR3 covers 15 residues. Germline V gene data show CDR1 as SGDLS and CDR2 as YYNGEE. Trimming took off 4 bases at V and 5 bases at J, with 18 bases between the two ends. The sample was PBMCs. This clonotype was sampled from a man aged 18 to 29 in good health and CMV-seropositive. The rearrangement links TRBV9 to TRBJ2-5, with a possible D match to TRBD2 (6 bases). The CDR3 here is CASSPGLLGGETQYF. The CDR3 bases are TGTGCCAGCAGCCCGGGACTCCTCGGGGGTGAGACCCAGTACTTC. Variable domain in full (rest from reference TRBV9 and TRBJ2-5): DSGVTQTPKHLITATGQRVTLRCSPRSGDLSVYWYQQSLDQGLQFLIQYYNGEERAKGNILERFSAQQFPDLHSELNLSSLELGDSALYFCASSPGLLGGETQYFGPGTRLLVL.